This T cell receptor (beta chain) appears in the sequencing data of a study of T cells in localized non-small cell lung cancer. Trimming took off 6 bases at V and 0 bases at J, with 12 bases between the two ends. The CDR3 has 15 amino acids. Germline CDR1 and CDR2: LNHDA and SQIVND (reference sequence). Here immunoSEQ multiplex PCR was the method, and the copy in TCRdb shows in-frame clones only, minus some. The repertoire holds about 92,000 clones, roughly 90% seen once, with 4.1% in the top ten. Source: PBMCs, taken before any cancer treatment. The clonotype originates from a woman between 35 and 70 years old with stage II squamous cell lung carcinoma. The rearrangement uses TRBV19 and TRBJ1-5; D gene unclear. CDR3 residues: CASSLFQDSNQPQHF. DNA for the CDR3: TGTGCCAGTAGCTTATTCCAAGATAGCAATCAGCCCCAGCATTTT.